This TCR beta chain was obtained from a study of T cell repertoires in cytomegalovirus infection. TCRdb ran MiXCR on the reads and lists one entry per CDR3 protein. The sample holds around 530,000 distinct CDR3 sequences; 26% are singletons and the top ten take around 13%. Germline values: CDR1 MNHEY, CDR2 SVGEGT. The CDR3 loop spans 14 amino acids. Between the trimmed V and J ends, which lost 6 bases and 0 bases, there was a span of 12 bases. The sequencing sample was made of PBMCs. This TCR derives from a human donor in good health (CMV status not recorded). Some clones in this sample may be carry-over from other donors' samples. V is TRBV6-2 or TRBV6-3 and J is TRBJ2-7, with D possibly matching TRBD2 (6 bases). The DNA of the CDR3 is TGTGCCAGCAGGGATGCGGGACGCTCCTACGAGCAGTACTTC. The encoded protein is CASRDAGRSYEQYF.